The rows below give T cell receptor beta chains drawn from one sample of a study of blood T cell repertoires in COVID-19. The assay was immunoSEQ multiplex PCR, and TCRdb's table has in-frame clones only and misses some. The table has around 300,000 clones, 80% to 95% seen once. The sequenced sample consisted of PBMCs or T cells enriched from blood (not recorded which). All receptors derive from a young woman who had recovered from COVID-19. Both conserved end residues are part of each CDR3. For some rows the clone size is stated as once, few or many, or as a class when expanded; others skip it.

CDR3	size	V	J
CASSPPLAGGPDEQFF	NA	TRBV18	TRBJ2-1
CASSQGPGELFF	NA	TRBV4-2	TRBJ2-2
CASSKEMNTEAFF	once	TRBV7-3	TRBJ1-1
CASSPGTSGGGSTDTQYF	NA	TRBV19	TRBJ2-3
CASQNTQLAGADEQFF	NA	TRBV27	TRBJ2-1
CASSSQGLAVDTQYF	NA	TRBV28	TRBJ2-3
CASSLLTGGTDTQYF	few	TRBV7-8	TRBJ2-3
CAWNGLGGTDTQYF	once	TRBV30	TRBJ2-3
CASSINPGTSYEQYF	NA	TRBV19	TRBJ2-7
CASSQDPGASGRTTTDTQYF	NA	TRBV4-3	TRBJ2-3
CAISDGGSGNTIYF	NA	TRBV10-3	TRBJ1-3
CASSLSPIAGVLTDTQYF	NA	TRBV11-2	TRBJ2-3
CASSLYQGYEQYF	once	TRBV28	TRBJ2-7
CASSTGTALETQYF	NA	TRBV5-4	TRBJ2-5
CASSVDRPINTEAFF	NA	TRBV5-1	TRBJ1-1
CASSLALAEQTGELFF	NA	TRBV27	TRBJ2-2
CASSEAGGKAFF	NA	TRBV2	TRBJ1-1
CASRDLGGSDTQYF	NA	TRBV5-1	TRBJ2-3
CASSNAGTPNYGYTF	NA	TRBV5-1	TRBJ1-2
CASSSLGGAFF	NA	TRBV19	TRBJ1-1
CASSYPGTGSYEQYF	few	TRBV6-2/TRBV6-3	TRBJ2-7
CASSSSGGSGNTIYF	NA	TRBV5-4	TRBJ1-3
CASSSPKQGVKYEQYF	NA	TRBV5-4	TRBJ2-7
CASSLALAERTQYF	NA	TRBV7-2	TRBJ2-5
CASTAGSSYNEQFF	NA	TRBV2	TRBJ2-1
CASSVETAGEEQYF	NA	TRBV9	TRBJ2-7
CASSYIGVFGNTIYF	NA	TRBV6-5	TRBJ1-3
CASSLQSNQPQHF	NA	TRBV7-9	TRBJ1-5
CAIRTDETQYF	NA	TRBV10-3	TRBJ2-5
CASTSLGEGHEQYF	once	TRBV27	TRBJ2-7
CASSRTGGNQPQHF	few	TRBV28	TRBJ1-5
CASSFRDRGNYNEQFF	NA	TRBV28	TRBJ2-1
CASSWGTGVDYGYTF	NA	TRBV7-9	TRBJ1-2
CASSFLNSPLHF	NA	TRBV19	TRBJ1-6
CASSQPGSKRGTEAFF	NA	TRBV3-1/TRBV3-2	TRBJ1-1
CASSSTAAPRYEQYF	NA	TRBV28	TRBJ2-7
CASRGGQDQHF	NA	TRBV2	TRBJ1-5
CASSQDPSWPIQYF	NA	TRBV4-3	TRBJ2-4
CASSQYSGSSYEQYF	NA	TRBV14	TRBJ2-7
CASTRQGSAYEQYF	NA	TRBV6-5	TRBJ2-7
CASSGTGGYEKLFF	NA	TRBV5-6	TRBJ1-4
CASSFEKTGDPQETQYF	NA	TRBV27	TRBJ2-5
CASFGTSGTQYF	NA	TRBV19	TRBJ2-3
CASSVTGGSYEQYF	NA	TRBV9	TRBJ2-7
CASSQDLGTGNQPQHF	NA	TRBV4-1	TRBJ1-5
CASSYPGTGSSGANVLTF	NA	TRBV7-7	TRBJ2-6